Detailed here is one T cell receptor (beta chain). Antigen specificity is unknown. V lost 0 bases and J lost 5, with 20 bases in between. CDR1 is SGHRS and CDR2 is YFSETQ in the germline V gene. The CDR3 contains 17 residues. The sample originates from a study of beta chain features in type 1 diabetes. Findings of the study overall: VDJ junctions sequenced from type 1 diabetes patients showed fewer insertions and more deletions. TCRB rearrangement may or may not be influenced by HLA type; here this remained unresolved.

The sequenced template was cDNA made from the entire isolated RNA. The assay was immunoSEQ multiplex PCR, and TCRdb's table has in-frame clones only and misses some. This table holds hundreds of thousands of clones, roughly 15% found once. What was sequenced was naive CD4+ T cells from blood. This sequence was found in a man between 18 and 35 years old in good health. This rearrangement joins TRBV5-1 to TRBJ2-5; D might be TRBD1 (5 bases). The CDR3 DNA follows: TGCGCCAGCAGCTTGGGCCCGGGCAGGACACCCGGGGAGACCCAGTACTTC. Encoded protein: CASSLGPGRTPGETQYF. Together with reference TRBV5-1 and TRBJ2-5, the CDR3 gives the full variable domain: KAGVTQTPRYLIKTRGQQVTLSCSPISGHRSVSWYQQTPGQGLQFLFEYFSETQRNKGNFPGRFSGRQFSNSRSEMNVSTLELGDSALYLCASSLGPGRTPGETQYFGPGTRLLVL.